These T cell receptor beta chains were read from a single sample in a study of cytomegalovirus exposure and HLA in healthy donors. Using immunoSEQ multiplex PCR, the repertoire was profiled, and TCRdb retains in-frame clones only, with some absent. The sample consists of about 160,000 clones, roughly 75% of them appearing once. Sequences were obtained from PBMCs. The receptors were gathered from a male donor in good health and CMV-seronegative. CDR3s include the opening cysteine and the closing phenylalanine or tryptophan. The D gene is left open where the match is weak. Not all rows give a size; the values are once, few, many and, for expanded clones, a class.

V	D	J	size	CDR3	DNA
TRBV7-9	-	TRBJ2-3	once	CASSFVEAGTDTQYF	TGTGCCAGCAGCTTCGTAGAAGCGGGCACAGATACGCAGTATTTT
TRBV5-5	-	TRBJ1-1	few	CASSPEGGNTEAFF	TGTGCCAGCAGCCCCGAAGGGGGGAACACTGAAGCTTTCTTT
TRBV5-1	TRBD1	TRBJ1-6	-	CASSLEGTGGKALHF	TGCGCCAGCAGCTTGGAAGGGACAGGGGGCAAAGCCCTCCACTTT
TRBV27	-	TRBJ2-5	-	CASSLSLTGSETQYF	TGTGCCAGCAGTTTATCGCTTACAGGGTCGGAGACCCAGTACTTC
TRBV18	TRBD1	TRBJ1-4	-	CASSPGQSNEKLFF	TGTGCCAGCTCACCGGGACAGTCTAATGAAAAACTGTTTTTT
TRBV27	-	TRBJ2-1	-	CASSHYNEQFF	TGTGCCAGCAGTCACTATAATGAGCAGTTCTTC
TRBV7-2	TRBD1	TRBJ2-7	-	CASSLKFAPGQGYEQYF	TGTGCCAGCAGCTTAAAATTCGCCCCGGGACAGGGGTACGAGCAGTACTTC
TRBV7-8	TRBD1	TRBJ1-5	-	CASSTTGGSQVVNQPQHF	TGTGCCAGCAGCACGACAGGGGGGAGTCAAGTTGTCAATCAGCCCCAGCATTTT
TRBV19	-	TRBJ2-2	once	CASSTPVDTGELFF	TGTGCCAGTAGTACCCCGGTGGACACCGGGGAGCTGTTTTTT
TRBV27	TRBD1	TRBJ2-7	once	CASSLAGQGLYEQYF	TGTGCCAGCAGTTTGGCAGGACAGGGCTTATACGAGCAGTACTTC
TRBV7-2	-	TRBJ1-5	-	CASSEGNQPQHF	TGTGCCAGCAGCGAGGGTAATCAGCCCCAGCATTTT
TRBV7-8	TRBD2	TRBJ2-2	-	CASSEGLAGANTGELFF	TGTGCCAGCAGCGAAGGACTAGCGGGGGCGAACACCGGGGAGCTGTTTTTT
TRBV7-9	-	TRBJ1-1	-	CASRMAVNTEAFF	TGTGCCAGCAGAATGGCAGTGAACACTGAAGCTTTCTTT
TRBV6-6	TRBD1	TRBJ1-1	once	CASSYQGGREAFF	TGTGCCAGCAGTTACCAGGGGGGACGTGAAGCTTTCTTT
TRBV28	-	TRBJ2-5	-	CASSFRGLPSETQYF	TGTGCCAGCAGTTTCAGAGGACTCCCCTCAGAGACCCAGTACTTC
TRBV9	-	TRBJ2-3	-	CASSVALSTDTQYF	TGTGCCAGCAGCGTGGCCCTTAGCACAGATACGCAGTATTTT
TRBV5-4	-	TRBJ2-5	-	CASSFYRTEQYF	TGTGCCAGCAGCTTTTACAGGACGGAGCAGTACTTC
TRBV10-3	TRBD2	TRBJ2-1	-	CAISSNSGGSYNEQFF	TGTGCCATCAGTTCCAATAGCGGGGGTTCTTACAATGAGCAGTTCTTC
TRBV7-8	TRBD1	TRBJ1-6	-	CASRHGHGTVYSPLHF	TGTGCCAGCAGACATGGGCACGGGACAGTTTATTCACCCCTCCACTTT
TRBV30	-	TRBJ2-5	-	CAWIQEATQYF	TGTGCCTGGATCCAGGAGGCGACCCAGTACTTC
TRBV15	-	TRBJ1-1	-	CATSSPNRNEAFF	TGTGCCACCAGCAGCCCAAACAGGAATGAAGCTTTCTTT
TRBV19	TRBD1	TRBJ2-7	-	CASSSAGGEQYF	TGTGCCAGTAGTTCCGCAGGGGGAGAGCAGTACTTC
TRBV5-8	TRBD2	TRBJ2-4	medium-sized	CASNNGGGENIQYF	TGTGCCAGCAACAACGGGGGAGGGGAAAACATTCAGTACTTC
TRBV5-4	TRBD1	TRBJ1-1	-	CASSLGGQGASEAFF	TGTGCCAGCAGCTTGGGTGGACAGGGGGCTAGTGAAGCTTTCTTT
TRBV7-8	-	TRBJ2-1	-	CASSQQWEQFF	TGTGCCAGCAGCCAACAATGGGAGCAGTTCTTC
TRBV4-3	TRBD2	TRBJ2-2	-	CASSQEIAGDTGELFF	TGCGCCAGCAGCCAAGAAATAGCGGGAGATACCGGGGAGCTGTTTTTT
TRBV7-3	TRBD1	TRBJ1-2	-	CASSLMGQGTGGYTF	TGTGCCAGCAGCTTAATGGGACAGGGTACGGGGGGCTACACCTTC
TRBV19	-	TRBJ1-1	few	CASRERDTNPNTEAFF	TGTGCCAGTAGGGAACGGGACACCAACCCGAACACTGAAGCTTTCTTT
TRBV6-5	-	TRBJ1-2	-	CASTTGSYGYTF	TGTGCCAGCACCACAGGGAGCTATGGCTACACCTTC